Listed here are 18 T cell receptor beta chains from one sample, sequenced in a study of CD8+ T cells in alopecia areata. RNA was isolated and reverse transcribed to cDNA, the sequencing template. Data came from immunoSEQ multiplex PCR; TCRdb stores just in-frame clones and leaves some out. The sample shows 180,000 or so clones, roughly 60% of them seen only once. The starting material was CD4+ T cells sorted from blood, obtained at week 0. The receptors were gathered from a human donor with alopecia areata.

V usage is TRBV6-1 and J usage is TRBJ1-2; D possibly corresponds to TRBD1 (6 bases). This CDR3 spans 15 amino acids. The V gene's germline CDR1 is MNHNS and CDR2 SASEGT. V lost 6 bases and J 0 bases, leaving 14 bases between the germline ends. The DNA of the CDR3 is TGTGCCAGCAGCGACAGGAGTCAAGCTAACTATGGCTACACCTTC. Translating it yields CASSDRSQANYGYTF.

This chain links TRBV15 with TRBJ2-5; D may match TRBD1 or TRBD2 (6 bases each). Germline V gene sequence: CDR1 LNHNV, CDR2 YYDKDF (reference sequence). The CDR3 totals 15 residues. Between the trimmed V and J ends, which lost 0 bases and 5 bases, there was a span of 13 bases. DNA of the CDR3: TGTGCCACCAGCAGAGATCCACGGGGGCAGGAGACCCAGTACTTC. Translating it yields CATSRDPRGQETQYF.

V gene TRBV30 combines with J gene TRBJ2-2; TRBD2 agrees at 7 bases. This CDR3 has 13 residues. From germline, CDR1 is GTSNPN and CDR2 SVGIG (reference sequence). V was pared by 2 bases and J by 5 bases, with 2 bases of the junction left unmatched. In DNA, the CDR3 is TGTGCCTGGAGTAACGGGGGGACCGGGGAGCTGTTTTTT. The encoded protein is CAWSNGGTGELFF.

The chain recombines TRBV10-3 with TRBJ1-6; possible D gene TRBD1, 5 bases. The CDR3 consists of 13 residues. CDR1 ENHRY and CDR2 SYGVKD come from the germline V gene. Deletions cut 4 bases from V and 5 bases from J, with 6 bases between. The CDR3 nucleotides read TGTGCCATCAGTGGACAGAATAATTCACCCCTCCACTTT. The encoded protein is CAISGQNNSPLHF.

The J gene is TRBJ2-6, the V gene TRBV18; D not certain. The CDR3 runs to 15 residues. Germline V gene sequence: CDR1 KGHSH, CDR2 LQKENI. Trimming left V 2 bases short and J 0 bases short, with 5 bases between. CDR3 loop: CASSPNYSGANVLTF. In nucleotides, the CDR3 is TGTGCCAGCTCACCAAACTACTCTGGGGCCAACGTCCTGACTTTC.

The rearrangement links TRBV7-2 to TRBJ2-5, with 11 bases identical to TRBD2. V shed 2 bases and J 9 bases; nucleotides not matched to a gene: 8. The CDR3 is 15 amino acids. Germline loops: CDR1 SGHTA, CDR2 FQGNSA. Written as DNA, the CDR3 is TGTGCCAGCAGCTTAACTAGCGGGGGCCCGGGGGCCCAGTACTTC. As protein: CASSLTSGGPGAQYF.

The V gene is TRBV27, the J gene TRBJ1-2; D not certain. V lost 4 bases, J lost 3 bases, and 9 bases lay in between. This CDR3 contains 13 residues. Germline-derived CDR1 and CDR2 are MNHEY and SMNVEV (reference sequence). The CDR3: CASSSSSHYGYTF. The CDR3 nucleotides are TGTGCCAGCAGTTCAAGCAGTCACTATGGCTACACCTTC.

The V gene is TRBV15, the J gene TRBJ2-1, with 9 bases matching TRBD2. V lost 2 bases and J lost 6; bases outside the gene matches: 8. Germline CDR1 and CDR2: LNHNV and YYDKDF (reference sequence). CDR3 length equals 16 residues. Written as DNA, the CDR3 is TGTGCCACCAGCAGATTAATAGCGGGGGAGCCCAATGAGCAGTTCTTC. Translation gives CATSRLIAGEPNEQFF.

CDR3 coding DNA: TGTGCCTGGAGGAGGAACAGGCAAGAGACCCAGTACTTC. It is translated as CAWRRNRQETQYF. V is TRBV30 and J is TRBJ2-5, with D maybe TRBD1 (5 bases). Germline CDR1 and CDR2: GTSNPN and SVGIG (reference sequence). V dropped 3 bases and J dropped 2 bases, with 10 bases sitting between them. The CDR3 extends over 13 amino acids.

This clone was recorded a few times. The chain carries TRBV7-8 and TRBJ1-6, with TRBD1 as a possible D gene (5 bases). The CDR3 consists of 14 residues. The germline V gene has CDR1 SGHVS and CDR2 FQNEAQ. The V gene lost 5 bases and the J gene lost 6 bases, with 11 bases spanning the gap. CDR3 sequence reads: CASSPGGINSPLHF. The CDR3 nucleotides read TGTGCCAGCAGCCCGGGGGGGATTAATTCACCCCTCCACTTT.

The chain carries TRBV30 and TRBJ1-4, with unresolved D. Trimming pared 2 bases from V and 10 bases from J, leaving 11 bases between. This CDR3 comprises 12 residues. Per the germline V gene, CDR1 is GTSNPN and CDR2 is SVGIG (reference sequence). Here the CDR3 DNA reads TGTGCCTGGAGTCCCCGGGGTCGAAAACTGTTTTTT. Its translation: CAWSPRGRKLFF.

The chain carries TRBV30 and TRBJ1-1; D is unclear. Germline lookup yields CDR1 GTSNPN and CDR2 SVGIG (reference sequence). Trimming took off 0 bases at V and 0 bases at J, with 11 bases between the two ends. The CDR3 covers 15 residues. CDR3 protein: CAWSVKRRLNTEAFF. CDR3 coding DNA: TGTGCCTGGAGTGTAAAGAGACGGTTGAACACTGAAGCTTTCTTT.

In its sample, this clone was seen a few times. The chain has TRBV5-1 and TRBJ1-6; unclear D gene. Trimming stripped 3 bases from V and 8 bases from J, with 12 bases between. This CDR3 comprises 14 residues. In germline, CDR1 is SGHRS, CDR2 YFSETQ. CDR3 protein: CASSSGREDSPLHF. Here the CDR3 DNA reads TGCGCCAGCAGCTCAGGACGGGAAGATTCACCCCTCCACTTT.

The chain uses TRBV5-6 and TRBJ1-1; unclear D gene. The germline V gene encodes CDR1 SGHDT and CDR2 YYEEEE. V was pared by 0 bases and J by 6 bases, with 15 bases between. The CDR3 extends over 15 amino acids. CDR3 in amino acids: CASSLVTGVGSEAFF. Here the CDR3 DNA reads TGTGCCAGCAGCTTGGTGACGGGTGTTGGCTCTGAAGCTTTCTTT.

The V call is TRBV13, the J call TRBJ1-1; 7 bases are shared with TRBD1. The CDR3 extends over 16 amino acids. Germline CDR1 and CDR2: PRHDT and FYEKMQ (reference sequence). V was pared by 1 base and J by 6 bases, with 11 bases of the junction left unmatched. The CDR3 region is CASSLAGGRAIAEAFF. The DNA for the CDR3 is TGTGCCAGCAGCTTAGCAGGGGGACGGGCGATCGCTGAAGCTTTCTTT. Looking up the rest from reference TRBV13 and TRBJ1-1 gives the full variable domain: AAGVIQSPRHLIKEKRETATLKCYPIPRHDTVYWYQQGPGQDPQFLISFYEKMQSDKGSIPDRFSAQQFSDYHSELNMSSLELGDSALYFCASSLAGGRAIAEAFFGQGTRLTVV.

This clone was recorded a few times. The V call is TRBV10-3, the J call TRBJ2-7; D is perhaps TRBD1 (6 bases). The V end was cut by 3 bases, the J end by 2 bases, with 8 bases between. Germline V lookup: CDR1 ENHRY, CDR2 SYGVKD. This CDR3 contains 13 residues. CDR3 DNA sequence: TGTGCCATCAGTGAACAGGGAGCCTACGAGCAGTACTTC. Translation gives CAISEQGAYEQYF.

V gene TRBV4-3 combines with J gene TRBJ2-7; D may correspond to TRBD1 or TRBD2 (5 bases each). The CDR3 loop spans 15 amino acids. V lost 1 base to trimming and J lost 1 base, with 11 bases between them. Germline V lookup: CDR1 LGHNA, CDR2 YSLEER. The CDR3 sequence: CASSQVTRESYEQYF. The CDR3 DNA follows: TGCGCCAGCAGCCAAGTCACCAGGGAGTCCTACGAGCAGTACTTC.

CDR3 bases: TGTGCCAGCAGCCCACAAAGCATCTCTGGGGCCAACGTCCTGACTTTC. This encodes CASSPQSISGANVLTF. The chain carries TRBV7-9 and TRBJ2-6; D is ambiguous. With 5 bases removed from V and 0 bases from J, the gap between germline ends came to 11 bases. This CDR3 contains 16 residues. CDR1 is SEHNR and CDR2 is FQNEAQ in the germline V gene (reference sequence).